This record covers a single T cell receptor (beta chain). This clone's antigen is unknown. No quality values exist for individual bases; no much larger clone is one base distant. Patients with a history of autoimmune disease or receiving systemic immunosuppression were excluded from the trial. In every dose cohort, peripheral blood was drawn for TCR sequencing at baseline, cycle 4 day 1, and cycle 7 day 1. The samples were taken from a phase I, first-in-human, multicenter, open-label dose-escalation trial of ivuxolimab. The trial enrolled adults with locally advanced or metastatic head and neck squamous cell, hepatocellular, melanoma or renal cell carcinoma. Before TCR sequencing, CD4+ and CD8+ T cells were separately sorted from peripheral blood. Genomic DNA was isolated from the sorted cells so that the TCRbeta CDR3 region could be sequenced. The immunoSEQ Assay was used for sequencing of TCRbeta CDR3 regions. The table was pulled from immuneACCESS by TCRdb, which kept in-frame rearrangements only. Such tables lose some clones; where checked, under half of the loss comes from unresolved V genes, and the rest has no known cause. Within this sample are around 82,000 clones, with around 88% of them counted one time only. The ten largest clonotypes hold 0.65% to 0.95% of the sample.

This sample is drawn from a study of OX40 agonist ivuxolimab in advanced cancers. Context from the whole study: Ivuxolimab was an agonistic, fully human IgG2 monoclonal antibody directed against OX40 (CD134), a costimulatory receptor. Of the approximately 50 dose-escalation patients, hepatocellular carcinoma was present in approximately 20, melanoma in some 15, renal cell carcinoma in 9 and head and neck cancer in 9. In the dose-escalation cohort, around 80% of patients were male, and the mean age was around 65 years with a range of about 23 to 79. The paper describes the monotherapy dose-escalation part (N of about 52 patients) of the phase I trial of ivuxolimab. Three dose-escalation patients achieved partial responses, one with hepatocellular carcinoma and two with cutaneous melanoma. Peripheral TCRbeta sequencing was intended to test whether TCR sequence diversity was altered and clonal T-cell expansion was caused by ivuxolimab. Intravenous ivuxolimab was administered to patients every 2 weeks at six dose levels: 0.01, 0.1, 0.3, 1.5, 3 and 10 mg/kg. Patients were allowed to have had prior anti-PD-1, anti-PD-L1 or anti-CTLA-4 therapy, and 40% of the dose-escalation patients had previously received checkpoint inhibitors. Study-wide findings and limitations: Low levels of normalized T-cell clonal expansion were also seen in some patients who did not respond. After ivuxolimab, CD8+ T cells had more expanded clones than CD4+ T cells on average. The antigen specificity of the clonally expanded peripheral T cells was not determined. At doses of 0.1 to 3.0 mg/kg, clonal expansion of both CD4+ and CD8+ T cells in blood was seen between baseline and week 6. Partial responders in the 0.1-3.0 mg/kg groups had among the lowest normalized peripheral clonal expansion, especially among CD8+ T cells.

The CDR3 runs 15 residues from the cysteine to the phenylalanine. Solely the CDR3 DNA is kept, with 45 bases framed from the first base. V sheds 1 base and J sheds 3 bases, leaving 11 bases between their ends. The germline V gene (reference sequence) specifies SEHNR as CDR1 and FQNEAQ as CDR2. The chain is encoded by TRBV7-9 joined to TRBJ2-3; the D gene remains uncertain. The sample here was CD4+ or CD8+ T cells sorted from blood, taken in a trial of the OX40 agonist ivuxolimab. This sequence originates from an adult with an advanced solid tumor such as melanoma, head and neck, liver or kidney cancer. The CDR3 has the sequence CASSLGRTVTDTQYF. The DNA sequence is TGTGCCAGCAGCTTAGGCCGCACGGTGACAGATACGCAGTATTTT. With the rest looked up from the reference TRBV7-9 and TRBJ2-3 genes rather than sequenced, the full variable domain is DTGVSQNPRHKITKRGQNVTFRCDPISEHNRLYWYRQTLGQGPEFLTYFQNEAQLEKSRLLSDRFSAERPKGSFSTLEIQRTEQGDSAMYLCASSLGRTVTDTQYFGPGTRLTVL.